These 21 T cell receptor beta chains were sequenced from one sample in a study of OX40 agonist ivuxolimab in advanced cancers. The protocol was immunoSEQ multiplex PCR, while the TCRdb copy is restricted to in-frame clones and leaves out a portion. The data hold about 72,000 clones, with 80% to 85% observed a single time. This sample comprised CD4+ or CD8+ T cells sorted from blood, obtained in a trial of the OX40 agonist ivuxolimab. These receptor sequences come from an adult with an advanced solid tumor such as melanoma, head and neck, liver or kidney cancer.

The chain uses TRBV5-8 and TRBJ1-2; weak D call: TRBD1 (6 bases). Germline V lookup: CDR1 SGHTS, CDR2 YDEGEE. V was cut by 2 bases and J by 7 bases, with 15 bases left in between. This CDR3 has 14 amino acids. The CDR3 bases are TGTGCCAGCAGCTTACAGGGCTACTCGGGTGGCTACACCTTC. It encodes CASSLQGYSGGYTF.

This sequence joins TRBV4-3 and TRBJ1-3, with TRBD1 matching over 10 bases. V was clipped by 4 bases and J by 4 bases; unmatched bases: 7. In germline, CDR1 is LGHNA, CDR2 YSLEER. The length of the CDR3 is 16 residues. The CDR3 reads CASSRRQGAGGNTIYF. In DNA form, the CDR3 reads TGCGCCAGCAGCCGCCGACAGGGGGCAGGGGGAAACACCATATATTTT.

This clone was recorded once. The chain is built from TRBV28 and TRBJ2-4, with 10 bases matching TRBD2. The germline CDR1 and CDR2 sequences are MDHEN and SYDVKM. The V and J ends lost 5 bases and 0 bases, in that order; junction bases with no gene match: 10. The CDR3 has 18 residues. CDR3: CASSPSGLAKLAKNIQYF. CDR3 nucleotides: TGTGCCAGCAGTCCATCGGGACTAGCGAAACTAGCCAAAAACATTCAGTACTTC.

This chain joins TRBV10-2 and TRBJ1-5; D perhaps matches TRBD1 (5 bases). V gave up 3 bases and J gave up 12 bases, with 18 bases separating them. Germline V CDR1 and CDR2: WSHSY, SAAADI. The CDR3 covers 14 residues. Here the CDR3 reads CASSEGWTLQGQHF. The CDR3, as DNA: TGCGCCAGCAGTGAAGGGTGGACCCTTCAGGGCCAGCATTTT.

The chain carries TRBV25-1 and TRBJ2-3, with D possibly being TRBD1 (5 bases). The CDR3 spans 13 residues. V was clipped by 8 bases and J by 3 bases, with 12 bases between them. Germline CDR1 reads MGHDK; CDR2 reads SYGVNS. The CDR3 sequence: CASGKQETDTQYF. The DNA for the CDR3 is TGTGCCAGCGGAAAACAGGAGACAGATACGCAGTATTTT.

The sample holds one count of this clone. Here the CDR3 DNA reads TGTGCCAGCAGTTTGAACCCGATTAAAGGCTATGGCTACACCTTC. Protein sequence: CASSLNPIKGYGYTF. J is TRBJ1-2 and V is TRBV27; D remains ambiguous. Germline CDR1 MNHEY, CDR2 SMNVEV (reference sequence). The CDR3 runs to 15 residues. The ends were cut back, 3 bases at V and 4 bases at J, with 15 bases in the middle.

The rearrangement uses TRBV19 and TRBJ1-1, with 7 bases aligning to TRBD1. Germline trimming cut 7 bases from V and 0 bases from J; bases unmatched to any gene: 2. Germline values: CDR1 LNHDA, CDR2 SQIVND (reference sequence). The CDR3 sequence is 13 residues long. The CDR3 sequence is CASKGQLNTEAFF. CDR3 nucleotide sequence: TGTGCCAGTAAGGGACAGTTGAACACTGAAGCTTTCTTT.

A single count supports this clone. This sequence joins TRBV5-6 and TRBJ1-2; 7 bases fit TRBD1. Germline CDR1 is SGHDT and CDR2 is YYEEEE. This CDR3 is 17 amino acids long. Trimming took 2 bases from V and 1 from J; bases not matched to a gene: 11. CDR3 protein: CASSLGTDIPFNYGYTF. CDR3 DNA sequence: TGTGCCAGCAGCTTAGGGACAGATATTCCCTTTAACTATGGCTACACCTTC.

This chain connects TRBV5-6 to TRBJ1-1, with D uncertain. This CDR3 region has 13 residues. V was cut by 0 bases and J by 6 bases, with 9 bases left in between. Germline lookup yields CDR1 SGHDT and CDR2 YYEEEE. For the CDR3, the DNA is TGTGCCAGCAGCTTGGCCGGGGTCGCTGAAGCTTTCTTT. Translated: CASSLAGVAEAFF.

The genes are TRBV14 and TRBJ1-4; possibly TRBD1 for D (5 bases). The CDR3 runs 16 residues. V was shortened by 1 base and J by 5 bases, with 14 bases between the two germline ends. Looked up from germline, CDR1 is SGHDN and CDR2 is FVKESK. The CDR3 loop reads CASSQVGPGLNEKLFF. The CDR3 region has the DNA TGTGCCAGCAGCCAAGTGGGACCTGGGCTGAATGAAAAACTGTTTTTT.

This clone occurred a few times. The CDR3 sequence: CASSIGQGAGYGYTF. The CDR3 DNA reads TGTGCCAGTAGTATCGGACAGGGGGCTGGCTATGGCTACACCTTC. The chain employs TRBV19 and TRBJ1-2; TRBD1 matches at 11 bases. Trimming removed 3 bases from V and 4 bases from J; junction bases left unmatched: 4. Germline V gene lookup returns CDR1 LNHDA and CDR2 SQIVND (reference sequence). The CDR3 runs to 15 residues.

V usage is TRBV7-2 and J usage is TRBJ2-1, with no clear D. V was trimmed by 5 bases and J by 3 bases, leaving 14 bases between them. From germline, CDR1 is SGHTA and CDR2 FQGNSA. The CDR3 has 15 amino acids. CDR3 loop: CASSPRGGDYNEQFF. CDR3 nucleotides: TGTGCCAGCAGCCCCCGCGGCGGCGACTACAATGAGCAGTTCTTC.

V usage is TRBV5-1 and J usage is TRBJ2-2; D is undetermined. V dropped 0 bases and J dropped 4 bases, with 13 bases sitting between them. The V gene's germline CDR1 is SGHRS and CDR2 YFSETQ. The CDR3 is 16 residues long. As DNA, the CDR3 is TGCGCCAGCAGCTTGGGGTTCGGAGAAGCCACCGGGGAGCTGTTTTTT. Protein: CASSLGFGEATGELFF.

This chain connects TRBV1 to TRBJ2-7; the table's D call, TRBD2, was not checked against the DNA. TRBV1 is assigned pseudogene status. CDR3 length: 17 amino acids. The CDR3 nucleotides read TGCACCAGCAGCCAAGGGGGATCTGGCGGGAGTATTCACGAGCAGTACTTC. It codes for CTSSQGGSGGSIHEQYF.

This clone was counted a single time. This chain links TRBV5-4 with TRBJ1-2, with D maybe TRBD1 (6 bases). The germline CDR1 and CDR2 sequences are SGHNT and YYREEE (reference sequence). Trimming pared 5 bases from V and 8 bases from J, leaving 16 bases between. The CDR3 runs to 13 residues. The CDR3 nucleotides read TGTGCCAGCAGTCACAGGACAGACCGGGGCTACACCTTC. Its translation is CASSHRTDRGYTF.

The CDR3 loop is CASSPPRGSNQPQHF. CDR3 sequence (DNA): TGTGCCAGTAGTCCTCCGAGGGGGTCCAATCAGCCCCAGCATTTT. The chain carries TRBV19 and TRBJ1-5, with a weak D call TRBD1 (6 bases). V was cut by 5 bases and J by 3 bases, with 14 bases left in between. The CDR3 length is 15 residues. Germline lookup yields CDR1 LNHDA and CDR2 SQIVND (reference sequence). Filled out from reference TRBV19 and TRBJ1-5, the complete variable domain reads DGGITQSPKYLFRKEGQNVTLSCEQNLNHDAMYWYRQDPGQGLRLIYYSQIVNDFQKGDIAEGYSVSREKKESFPLTVTSAQKNPTAFYLCASSPPRGSNQPQHFGDGTRLSIL.

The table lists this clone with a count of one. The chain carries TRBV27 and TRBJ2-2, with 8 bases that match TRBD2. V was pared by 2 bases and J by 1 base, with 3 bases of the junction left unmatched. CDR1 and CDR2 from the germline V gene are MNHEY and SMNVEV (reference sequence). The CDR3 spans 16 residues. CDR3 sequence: CASSLRLAGNTGELFF. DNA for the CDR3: TGTGCCAGCAGTTTAAGGCTAGCGGGGAACACCGGGGAGCTGTTTTTT.

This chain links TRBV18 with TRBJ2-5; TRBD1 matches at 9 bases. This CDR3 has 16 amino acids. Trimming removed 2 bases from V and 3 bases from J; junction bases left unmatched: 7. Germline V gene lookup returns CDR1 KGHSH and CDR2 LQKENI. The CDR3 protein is CASSPDGTGLKETQYF. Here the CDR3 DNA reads TGTGCCAGCTCACCAGACGGGACAGGGCTTAAAGAGACCCAGTACTTC.

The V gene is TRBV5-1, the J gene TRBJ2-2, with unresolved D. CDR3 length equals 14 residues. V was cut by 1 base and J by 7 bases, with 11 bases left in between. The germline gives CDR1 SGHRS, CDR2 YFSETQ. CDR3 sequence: CASSLSFGYGELFF. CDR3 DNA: TGCGCCAGCAGCTTGTCCTTTGGTTACGGGGAGCTGTTTTTT.

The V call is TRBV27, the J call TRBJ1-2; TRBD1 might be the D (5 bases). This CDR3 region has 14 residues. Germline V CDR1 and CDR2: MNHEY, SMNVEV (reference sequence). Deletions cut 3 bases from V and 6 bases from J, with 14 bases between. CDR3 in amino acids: CASSFGGPTNGYTF. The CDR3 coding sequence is TGTGCCAGCAGTTTTGGGGGTCCGACCAATGGCTACACCTTC.

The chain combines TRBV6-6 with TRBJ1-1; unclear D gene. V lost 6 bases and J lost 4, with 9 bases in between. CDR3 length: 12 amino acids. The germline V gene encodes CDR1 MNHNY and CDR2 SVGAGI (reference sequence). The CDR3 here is CASSEKGTEAFF. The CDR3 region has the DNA TGTGCCAGCAGCGAGAAGGGCACTGAAGCTTTCTTT.